This T cell receptor (beta chain) was captured in a study of tumor and adjacent non-tumor tissue in lung cancer. Whole-study context: The patients, 10 to 11 men and roughly 5 women, were roughly 30 to 80 with stage I to III disease. Around 4.2 million productive TCRbeta reads were obtained per sample on average. The study, taken as a whole, reports: TCR diversity was significantly greater in tumor than normal lung tissue. In normal lung, the top 100 clones were significantly more dominant than in tumor.

RNA was extracted from bulk tissue without any cell sorting. Distant lung tissue was collected more than 3 cm away from the tumor edge. Germline V CDR1 and CDR2: SGHAT, FQNNGV. The CDR3 covers 15 residues. V dropped 0 bases and J dropped 5; count of bases not matched to a gene: 4. The sample holds a few counts of this clonotype. The antigen remains unidentified. The library came from three nested PCR rounds adapted from ARM-PCR protocols. TCRdb called the multiplex PCR reads again in MiXCR, with one record for every CDR3 protein. Here the sample spans 85,000 to 130,000 distinct CDR3 sequences, around three fifths being singletons.

This chain uses TRBV11-2 with TRBJ2-5, with 9 nucleotides matching TRBD2. The source is a young man with non-small cell lung cancer. Sequencing was carried out using distant non-tumor lung tissue. The CDR3 is CASSLERGGWETQYF. The DNA for the CDR3 is TGTGCCAGCAGCTTAGAGCGGGGGGGGTGGGAGACCCAGTACTTC.